The source of this T cell receptor (beta chain) is a study of patients and donors after allogeneic stem cell transplantation (dated by TCRdb to the early 2020s). The library was built by means of RT-PCR. Sequencing instrument: NextSeq 550. Using fastp trimming at Q25 and MiXCR clonotype assembly, TCRdb reanalyzed the public sequencing data and kept in-frame beta chains. Rows matching on CDR3 protein sequence are summarized as one entry with the most common DNA and genes. Here the sample has some 960,000 distinct CDR3 sequences; 18% occur a single time. The ten biggest clones cover around 6% of the sample. The germline V gene sets CDR1 to MNHNS and CDR2 to SASEGT. From the cysteine up to the phenylalanine, the CDR3 has a length of 12 residues. Only the CDR3 region is kept as DNA, spanning 36 bases read in frame from base 1. V is reduced by 4 bases and J by 3 bases, leaving a spacing of 7 bases between them.

With regard to this clonotype: The target of this receptor is not known. Base qualities are missing; no much larger clone stands one base away.

Sequencing was done on a sample of blood, either unsorted or a sorted T cell fraction (not recorded which). The TCR was taken from a human donor who was either an allogeneic HSCT recipient or a stem cell or donor lymphocyte infusion donor (not recorded which). It is not recorded whose cells these are; they may come from a transplant donor. The rearranged chain carries TRBV6-1 and TRBJ2-7; no D segment can be confidently identified. The nucleotide sequence reads as follows: TGTGCCAGCAGTGCCAACAGCTACGAGCAGTACTTC. This translates into CASSANSYEQYF.